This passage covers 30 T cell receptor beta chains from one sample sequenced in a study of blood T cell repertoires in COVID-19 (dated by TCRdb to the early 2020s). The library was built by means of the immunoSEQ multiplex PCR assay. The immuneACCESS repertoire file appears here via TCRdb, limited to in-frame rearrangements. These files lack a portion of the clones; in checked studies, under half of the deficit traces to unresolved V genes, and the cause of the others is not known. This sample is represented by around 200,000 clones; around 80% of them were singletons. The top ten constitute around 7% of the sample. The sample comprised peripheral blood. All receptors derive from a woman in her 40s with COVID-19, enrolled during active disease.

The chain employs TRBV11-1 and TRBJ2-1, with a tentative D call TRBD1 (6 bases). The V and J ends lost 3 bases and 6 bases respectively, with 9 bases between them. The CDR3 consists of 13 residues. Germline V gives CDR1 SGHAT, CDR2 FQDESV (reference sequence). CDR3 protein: CASSFGTSNEQFF. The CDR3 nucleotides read TGTGCCAGCAGCTTTGGGACAAGCAATGAGCAGTTCTTC.

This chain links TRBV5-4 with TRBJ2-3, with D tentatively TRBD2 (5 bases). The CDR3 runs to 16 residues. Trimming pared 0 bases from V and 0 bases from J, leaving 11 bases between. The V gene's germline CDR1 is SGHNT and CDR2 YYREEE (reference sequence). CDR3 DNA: TGTGCCAGCAGCTTGGGACTACTTGATAGCACAGATACGCAGTATTTT. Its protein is CASSLGLLDSTDTQYF.

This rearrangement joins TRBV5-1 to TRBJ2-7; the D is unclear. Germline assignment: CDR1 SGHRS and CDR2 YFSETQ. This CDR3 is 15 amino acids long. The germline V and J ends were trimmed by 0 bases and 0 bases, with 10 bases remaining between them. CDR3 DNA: TGCGCCAGCAGCTTGGGGAGAGCCACCTCCTACGAGCAGTACTTC. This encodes CASSLGRATSYEQYF.

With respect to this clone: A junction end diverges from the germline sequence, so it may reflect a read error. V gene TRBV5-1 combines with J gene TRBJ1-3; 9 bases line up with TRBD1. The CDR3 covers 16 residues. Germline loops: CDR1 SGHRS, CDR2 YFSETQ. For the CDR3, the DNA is TGCGTCAGCAGCTTGGAACAGGGGGCCGCTGGAAACACCATATATTTT. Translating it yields CVSSLEQGAAGNTIYF.

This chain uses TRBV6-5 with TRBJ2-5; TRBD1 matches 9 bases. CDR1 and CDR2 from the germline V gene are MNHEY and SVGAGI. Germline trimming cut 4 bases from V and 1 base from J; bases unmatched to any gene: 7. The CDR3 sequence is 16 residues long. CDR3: CASSSIIQGAQETQYF. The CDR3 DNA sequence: TGTGCCAGCAGTTCTATCATACAGGGGGCCCAAGAGACCCAGTACTTC.

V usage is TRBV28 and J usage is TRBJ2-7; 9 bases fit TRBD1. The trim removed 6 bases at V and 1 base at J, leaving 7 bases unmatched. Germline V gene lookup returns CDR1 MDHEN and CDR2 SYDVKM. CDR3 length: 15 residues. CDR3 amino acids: CASSPTGGASYEQYF. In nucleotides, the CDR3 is TGTGCCAGCAGCCCCACAGGGGGCGCTTCCTACGAGCAGTACTTC.

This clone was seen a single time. The CDR3 sequence is CASRVDEGTEAFF. The CDR3, as DNA: TGTGCCAGCAGAGTGGATGAGGGCACTGAAGCTTTCTTT. The V call is TRBV6-4, the J call TRBJ1-1; D unclear. V gave up 6 bases and J gave up 4 bases, with 12 bases separating them. CDR1 and CDR2 from the germline V gene are MRHNA and SNTAGT. This CDR3 has 13 amino acids.

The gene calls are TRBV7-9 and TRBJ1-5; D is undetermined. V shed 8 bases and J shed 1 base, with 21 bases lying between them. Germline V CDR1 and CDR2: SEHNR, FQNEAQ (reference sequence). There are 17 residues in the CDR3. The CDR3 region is CASAGPSGVGSNQPQHF. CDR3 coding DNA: TGTGCCAGCGCCGGACCTTCCGGGGTAGGGAGCAATCAGCCCCAGCATTTT.

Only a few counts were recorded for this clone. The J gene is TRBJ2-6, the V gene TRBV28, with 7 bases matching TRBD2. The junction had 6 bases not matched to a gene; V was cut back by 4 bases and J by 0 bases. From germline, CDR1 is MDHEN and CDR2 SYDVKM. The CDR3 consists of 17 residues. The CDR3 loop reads CASSWGGSHSGANVLTF. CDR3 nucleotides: TGTGCCAGCAGTTGGGGGGGTTCCCACTCTGGGGCCAACGTCCTGACTTTC.

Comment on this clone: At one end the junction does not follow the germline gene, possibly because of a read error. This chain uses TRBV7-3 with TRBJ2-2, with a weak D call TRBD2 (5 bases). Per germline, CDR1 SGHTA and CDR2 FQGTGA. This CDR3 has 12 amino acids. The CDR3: CASSLTFRGAVF. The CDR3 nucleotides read TGTGCCAGCAGCTTAACGTTCCGGGGAGCTGTTTTT.

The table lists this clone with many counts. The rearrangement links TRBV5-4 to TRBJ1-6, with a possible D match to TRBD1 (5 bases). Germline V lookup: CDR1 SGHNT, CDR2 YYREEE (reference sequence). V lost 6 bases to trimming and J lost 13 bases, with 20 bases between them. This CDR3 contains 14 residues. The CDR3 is CASTPQTSGGPLHF. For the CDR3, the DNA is TGTGCCAGCACCCCGCAGACGAGCGGGGGGCCCCTCCACTTT. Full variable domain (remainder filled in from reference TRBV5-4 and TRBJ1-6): ETGVTQSPTHLIKTRGQQVTLRCSSQSGHNTVSWYQQALGQGPQFIFQYYREEENGRGNFPPRFSGLQFPNYSSELNVNALELDDSALYLCASTPQTSGGPLHFGNGTRLTVT.

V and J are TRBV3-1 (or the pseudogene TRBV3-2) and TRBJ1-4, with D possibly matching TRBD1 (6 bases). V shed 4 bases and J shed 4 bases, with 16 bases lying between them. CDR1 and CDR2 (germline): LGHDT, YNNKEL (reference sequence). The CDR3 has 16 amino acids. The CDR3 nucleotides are TGTGCCAGCAGCCTTCGAGCGCAGGGGAATAATGAAAAACTGTTTTTT. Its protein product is CASSLRAQGNNEKLFF.

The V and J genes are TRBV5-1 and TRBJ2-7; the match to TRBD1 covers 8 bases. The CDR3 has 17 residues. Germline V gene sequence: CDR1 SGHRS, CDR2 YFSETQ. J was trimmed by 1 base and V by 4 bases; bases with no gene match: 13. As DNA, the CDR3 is TGCGCCAGCAGCCCACTACCCCCCAGGGACAGGTCCTACGAGCAGTACTTC. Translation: CASSPLPPRDRSYEQYF. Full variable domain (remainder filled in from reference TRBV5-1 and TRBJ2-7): KAGVTQTPRYLIKTRGQQVTLSCSPISGHRSVSWYQQTPGQGLQFLFEYFSETQRNKGNFPGRFSGRQFSNSRSEMNVSTLELGDSALYLCASSPLPPRDRSYEQYFGPGTRLTVT.

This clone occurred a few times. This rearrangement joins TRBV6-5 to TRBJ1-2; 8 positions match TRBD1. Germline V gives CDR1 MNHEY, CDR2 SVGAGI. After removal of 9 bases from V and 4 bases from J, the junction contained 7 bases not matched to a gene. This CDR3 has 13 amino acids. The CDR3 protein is CASKTGGSYGYTF. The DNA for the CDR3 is TGTGCCAGTAAAACAGGGGGTAGCTATGGCTACACCTTC.

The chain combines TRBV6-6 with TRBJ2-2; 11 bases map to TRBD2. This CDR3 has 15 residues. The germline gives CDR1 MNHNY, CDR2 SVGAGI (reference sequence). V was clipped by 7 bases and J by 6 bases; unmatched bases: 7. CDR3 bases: TGTGCCAGCACCCCGCTAGCGGGAGGATCCGGGGAGCTGTTTTTT. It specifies CASTPLAGGSGELFF.

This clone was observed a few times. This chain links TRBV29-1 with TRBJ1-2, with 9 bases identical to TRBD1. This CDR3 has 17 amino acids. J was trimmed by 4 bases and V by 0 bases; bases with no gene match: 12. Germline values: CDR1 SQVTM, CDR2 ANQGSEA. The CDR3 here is CSVEEPLGQGTSYGYTF. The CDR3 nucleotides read TGCAGCGTTGAAGAGCCACTTGGACAGGGGACTTCCTATGGCTACACCTTC.

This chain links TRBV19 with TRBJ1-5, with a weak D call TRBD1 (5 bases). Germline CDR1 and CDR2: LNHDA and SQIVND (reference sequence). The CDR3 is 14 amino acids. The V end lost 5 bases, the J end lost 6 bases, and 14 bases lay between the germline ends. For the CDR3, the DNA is TGTGCCAGTAGTGTCTCAGGGTCAGGTCAGCCCCAGCATTTT. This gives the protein CASSVSGSGQPQHF.

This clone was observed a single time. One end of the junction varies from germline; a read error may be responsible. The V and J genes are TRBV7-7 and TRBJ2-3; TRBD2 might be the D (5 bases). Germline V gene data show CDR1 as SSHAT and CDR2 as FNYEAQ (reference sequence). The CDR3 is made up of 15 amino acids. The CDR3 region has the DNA TGTGCTAGCAGCTCAGGACTCGGTAGCACAGATACGCAGTATTTT. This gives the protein CASSSGLGSTDTQYF.

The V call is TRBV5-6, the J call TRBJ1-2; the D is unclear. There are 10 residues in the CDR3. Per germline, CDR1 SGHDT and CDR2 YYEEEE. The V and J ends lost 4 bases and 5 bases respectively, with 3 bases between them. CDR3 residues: CASSRYGYTF. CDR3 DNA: TGTGCCAGCAGCCGGTATGGCTACACCTTC.

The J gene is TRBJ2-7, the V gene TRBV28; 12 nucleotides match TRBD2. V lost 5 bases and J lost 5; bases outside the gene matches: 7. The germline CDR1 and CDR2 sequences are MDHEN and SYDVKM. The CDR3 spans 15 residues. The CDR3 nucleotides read TGTGCCAGCAGTATTAATGGACTAGCGGGAAACGAGCAGTACTTC. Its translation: CASSINGLAGNEQYF. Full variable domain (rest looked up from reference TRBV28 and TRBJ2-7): DVKVTQSSRYLVKRTGEKVFLECVQDMDHENMFWYRQDPGLGLRLIYFSYDVKMKEKGDIPEGYSVSREKKERFSLILESASTNQTSMYLCASSINGLAGNEQYFGPGTRLTVT.

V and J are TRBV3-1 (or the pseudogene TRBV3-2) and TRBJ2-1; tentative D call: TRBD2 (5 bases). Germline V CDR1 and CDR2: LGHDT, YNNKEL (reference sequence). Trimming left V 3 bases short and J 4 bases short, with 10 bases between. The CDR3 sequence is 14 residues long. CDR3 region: CASSQGDGYNEQFF. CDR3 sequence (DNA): TGTGCCAGCAGCCAGGGAGACGGATACAATGAGCAGTTCTTC.

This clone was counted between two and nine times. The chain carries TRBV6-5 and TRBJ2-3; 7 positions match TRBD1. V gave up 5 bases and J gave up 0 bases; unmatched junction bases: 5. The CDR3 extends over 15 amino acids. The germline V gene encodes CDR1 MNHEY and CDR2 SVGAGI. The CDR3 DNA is TGTGCCAGCAGTCGCCGGGACAGAAGCACAGATACGCAGTATTTT. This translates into CASSRRDRSTDTQYF.

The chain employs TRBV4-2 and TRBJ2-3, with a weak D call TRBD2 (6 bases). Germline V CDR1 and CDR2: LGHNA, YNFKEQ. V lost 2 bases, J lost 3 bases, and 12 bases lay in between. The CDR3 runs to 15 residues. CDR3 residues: CASSQSVGGTDTQYF. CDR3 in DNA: TGTGCCAGCAGCCAATCGGTGGGGGGAACAGATACGCAGTATTTT.

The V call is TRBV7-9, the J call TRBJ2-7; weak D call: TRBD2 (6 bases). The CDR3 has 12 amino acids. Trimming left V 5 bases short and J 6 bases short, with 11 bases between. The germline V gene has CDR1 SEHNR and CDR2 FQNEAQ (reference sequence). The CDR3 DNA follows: TGTGCCAGCAGCGGTGGGAGGTTCGAGCAGTACTTC. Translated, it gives CASSGGRFEQYF.

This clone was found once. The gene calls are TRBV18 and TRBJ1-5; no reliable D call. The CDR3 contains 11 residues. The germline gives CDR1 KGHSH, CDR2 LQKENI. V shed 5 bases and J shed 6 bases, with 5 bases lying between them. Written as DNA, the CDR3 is TGTGCCAGCTCAGTCATTCAGCCCCAGCATTTT. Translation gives CASSVIQPQHF.

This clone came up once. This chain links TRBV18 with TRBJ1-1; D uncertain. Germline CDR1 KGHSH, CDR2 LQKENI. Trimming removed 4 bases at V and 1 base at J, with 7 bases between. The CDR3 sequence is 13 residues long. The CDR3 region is CASSQSGNTEAFF. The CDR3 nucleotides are TGTGCCAGCTCACAGTCCGGGAACACTGAAGCTTTCTTT.

The CDR3 DNA follows: TGTGCCAGCAGCTTTTCGGCGGGGGGGCGTGATGAGCAGTTCTTC. Its protein is CASSFSAGGRDEQFF. The chain links TRBV13 to TRBJ2-1; 9 bases map to TRBD2. CDR3 length: 15 amino acids. CDR1 is PRHDT, CDR2 FYEKMQ, per germline (reference sequence). The V and J ends lost 3 bases and 8 bases, in that order; junction bases with no gene match: 8.

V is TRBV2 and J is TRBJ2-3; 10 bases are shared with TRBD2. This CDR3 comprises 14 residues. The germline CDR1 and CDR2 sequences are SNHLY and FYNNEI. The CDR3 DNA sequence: TGTGCTCTACCCGGACTAGCGGGCACAGATACGCAGTATTTT. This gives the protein CALPGLAGTDTQYF. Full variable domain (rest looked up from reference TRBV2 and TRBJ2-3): EPEVTQTPSHQVTQMGQEVILRCVPISNHLYFYWYRQILGQKVEFLVSFYNNEISEKSEIFDDQFSVERPDGSNFTLKIRSTKLEDSAMYFCALPGLAGTDTQYFGPGTRLTVL.

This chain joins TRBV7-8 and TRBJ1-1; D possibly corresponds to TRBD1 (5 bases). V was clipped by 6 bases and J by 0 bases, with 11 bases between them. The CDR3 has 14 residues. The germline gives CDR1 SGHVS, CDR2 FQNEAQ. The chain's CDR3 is CASRSDSLNTEAFF. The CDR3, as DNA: TGTGCCAGCAGATCAGACAGTTTGAACACTGAAGCTTTCTTT. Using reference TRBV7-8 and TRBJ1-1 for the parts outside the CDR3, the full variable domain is GAGVSQSPRYKVAKRGQDVALRCDPISGHVSLFWYQQALGQGPEFLTYFQNEAQLDKSGLPSDRFFAERPEGSVSTLKIQRTQQEDSAVYLCASRSDSLNTEAFFGQGTRLTVV.

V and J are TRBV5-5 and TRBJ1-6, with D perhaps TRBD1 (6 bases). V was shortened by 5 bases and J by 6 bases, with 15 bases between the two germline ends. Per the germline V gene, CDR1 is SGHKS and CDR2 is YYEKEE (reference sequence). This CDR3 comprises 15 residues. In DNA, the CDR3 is TGTGCCAGCAGAATAACAGGGTCGGGTAATTCACCCCTCCACTTT. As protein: CASRITGSGNSPLHF. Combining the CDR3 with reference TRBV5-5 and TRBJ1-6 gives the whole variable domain DAGVTQSPTHLIKTRGQQVTLRCSPISGHKSVSWYQQVLGQGPQFIFQYYEKEERGRGNFPDRFSARQFPNYSSELNVNALLLGDSALYLCASRITGSGNSPLHFGNGTRLTVT.